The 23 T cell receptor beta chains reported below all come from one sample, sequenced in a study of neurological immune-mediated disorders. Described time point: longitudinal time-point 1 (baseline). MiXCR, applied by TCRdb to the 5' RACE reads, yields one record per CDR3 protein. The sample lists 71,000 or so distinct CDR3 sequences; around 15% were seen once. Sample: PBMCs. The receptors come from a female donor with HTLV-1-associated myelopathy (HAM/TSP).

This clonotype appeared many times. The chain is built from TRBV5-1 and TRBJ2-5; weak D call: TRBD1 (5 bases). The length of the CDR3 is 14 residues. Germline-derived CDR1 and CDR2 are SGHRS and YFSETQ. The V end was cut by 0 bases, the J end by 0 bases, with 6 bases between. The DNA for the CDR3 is TGCGCCAGCAGCTTGGGACAGTACCAAGAGACCCAGTACTTC. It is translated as CASSLGQYQETQYF.

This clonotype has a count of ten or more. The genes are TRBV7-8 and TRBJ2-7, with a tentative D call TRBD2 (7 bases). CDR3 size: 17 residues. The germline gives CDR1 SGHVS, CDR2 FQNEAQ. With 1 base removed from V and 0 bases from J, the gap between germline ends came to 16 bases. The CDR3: CASSLVGGPGSSYEQYF. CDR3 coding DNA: TGTGCCAGCAGCTTAGTGGGGGGGCCGGGTAGCTCCTACGAGCAGTACTTC. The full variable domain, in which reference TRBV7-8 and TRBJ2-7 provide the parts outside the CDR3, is GAGVSQSPRYKVAKRGQDVALRCDPISGHVSLFWYQQALGQGPEFLTYFQNEAQLDKSGLPSDRFFAERPEGSVSTLKIQRTQQEDSAVYLCASSLVGGPGSSYEQYFGPGTRLTVT.

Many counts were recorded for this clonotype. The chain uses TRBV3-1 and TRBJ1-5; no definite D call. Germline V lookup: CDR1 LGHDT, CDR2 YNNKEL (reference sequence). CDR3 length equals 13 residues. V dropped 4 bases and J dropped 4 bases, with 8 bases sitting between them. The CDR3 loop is CASSPGLNQPQHF. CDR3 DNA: TGTGCCAGCAGCCCCGGATTAAATCAGCCCCAGCATTTT.

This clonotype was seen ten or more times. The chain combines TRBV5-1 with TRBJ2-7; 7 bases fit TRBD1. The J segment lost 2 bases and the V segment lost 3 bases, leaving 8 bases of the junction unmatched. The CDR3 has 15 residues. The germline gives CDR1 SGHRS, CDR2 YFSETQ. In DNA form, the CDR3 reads TGCGCCAGCAGCTACCGGGACAGTGTAGCCTACGAGCAGTACTTC. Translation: CASSYRDSVAYEQYF.

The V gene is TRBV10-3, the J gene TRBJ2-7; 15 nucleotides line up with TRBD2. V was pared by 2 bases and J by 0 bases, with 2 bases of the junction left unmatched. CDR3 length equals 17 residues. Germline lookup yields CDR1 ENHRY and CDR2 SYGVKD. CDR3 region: CAISEGGLAGGSYEQYF. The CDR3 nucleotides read TGTGCCATCAGTGAGGGGGGACTAGCGGGGGGCTCCTACGAGCAGTACTTC.

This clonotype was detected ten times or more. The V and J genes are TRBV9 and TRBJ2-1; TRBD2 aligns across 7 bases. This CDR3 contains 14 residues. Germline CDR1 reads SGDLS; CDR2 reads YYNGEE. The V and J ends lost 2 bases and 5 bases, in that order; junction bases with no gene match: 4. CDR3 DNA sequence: TGTGCCAGCAGCGTGAGCGGGGCGAACAATGAGCAGTTCTTC. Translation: CASSVSGANNEQFF.

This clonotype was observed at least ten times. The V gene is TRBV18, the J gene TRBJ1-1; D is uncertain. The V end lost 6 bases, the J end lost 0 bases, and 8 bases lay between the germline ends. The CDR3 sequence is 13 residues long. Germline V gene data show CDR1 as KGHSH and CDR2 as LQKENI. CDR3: CASSRTVNTEAFF. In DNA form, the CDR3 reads TGTGCCAGCTCTCGCACGGTGAACACTGAAGCTTTCTTT.

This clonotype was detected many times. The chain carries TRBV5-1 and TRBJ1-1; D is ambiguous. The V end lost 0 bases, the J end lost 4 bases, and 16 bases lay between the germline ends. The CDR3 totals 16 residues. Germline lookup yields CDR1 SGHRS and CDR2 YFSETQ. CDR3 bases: TGCGCCAGCAGCTTGGGGGGTCCAGACTTGGGCACTGAAGCTTTCTTT. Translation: CASSLGGPDLGTEAFF.

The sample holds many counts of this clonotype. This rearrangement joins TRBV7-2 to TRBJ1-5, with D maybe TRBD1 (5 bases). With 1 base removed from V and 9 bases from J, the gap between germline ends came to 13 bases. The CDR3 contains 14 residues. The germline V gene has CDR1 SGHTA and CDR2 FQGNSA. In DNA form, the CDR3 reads TGTGCCAGCAGCTTAGGGACTACCGGGGGGCCCCAGCATTTT. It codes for CASSLGTTGGPQHF.

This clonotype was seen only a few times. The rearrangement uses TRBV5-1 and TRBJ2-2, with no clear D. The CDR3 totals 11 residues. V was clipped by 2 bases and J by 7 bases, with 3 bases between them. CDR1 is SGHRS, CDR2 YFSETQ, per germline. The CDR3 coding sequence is TGCGCCAGCAGCTTTAACGGGGAGCTGTTTTTT. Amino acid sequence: CASSFNGELFF.

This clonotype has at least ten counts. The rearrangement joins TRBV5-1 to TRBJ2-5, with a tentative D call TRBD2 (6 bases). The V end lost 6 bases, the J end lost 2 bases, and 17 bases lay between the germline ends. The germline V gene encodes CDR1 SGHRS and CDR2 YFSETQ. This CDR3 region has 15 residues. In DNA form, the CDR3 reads TGCGCCAGCACCCAGGGCGGGACTTTTCAAGAGACCCAGTACTTC. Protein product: CASTQGGTFQETQYF. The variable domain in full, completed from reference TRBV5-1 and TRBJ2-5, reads KAGVTQTPRYLIKTRGQQVTLSCSPISGHRSVSWYQQTPGQGLQFLFEYFSETQRNKGNFPGRFSGRQFSNSRSEMNVSTLELGDSALYLCASTQGGTFQETQYFGPGTRLLVL.

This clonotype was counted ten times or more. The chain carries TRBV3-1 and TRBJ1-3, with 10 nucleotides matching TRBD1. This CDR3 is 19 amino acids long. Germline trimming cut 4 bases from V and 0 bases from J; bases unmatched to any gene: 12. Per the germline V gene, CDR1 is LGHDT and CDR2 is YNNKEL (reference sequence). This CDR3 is CASSPRDRGYSGSGNTIYF. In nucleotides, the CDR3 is TGTGCCAGCAGCCCGCGGGACAGGGGCTATTCGGGCTCTGGAAACACCATATATTTT. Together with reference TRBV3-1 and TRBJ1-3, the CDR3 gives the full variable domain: DTAVSQTPKYLVTQMGNDKSIKCEQNLGHDTMYWYKQDSKKFLKIMFSYNNKELIINETVPNRFSPKSPDKAHLNLHINSLELGDSAVYFCASSPRDRGYSGSGNTIYFGEGSWLTVV.

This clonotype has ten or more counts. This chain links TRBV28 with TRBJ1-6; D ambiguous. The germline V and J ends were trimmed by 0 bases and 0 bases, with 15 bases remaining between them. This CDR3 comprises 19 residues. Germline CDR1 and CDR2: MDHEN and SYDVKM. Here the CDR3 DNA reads TGTGCCAGCAGTTTATGGGATGGGCTAAGGAGCTCCTATAATTCACCCCTCCACTTT. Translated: CASSLWDGLRSSYNSPLHF.

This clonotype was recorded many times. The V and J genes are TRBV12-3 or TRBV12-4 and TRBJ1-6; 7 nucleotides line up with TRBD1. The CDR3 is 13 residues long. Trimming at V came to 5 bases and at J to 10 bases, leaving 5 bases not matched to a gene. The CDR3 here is CASSAPRGSPLHF. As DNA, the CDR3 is TGTGCCAGCAGTGCCCCCAGGGGGTCACCCCTCCACTTT.

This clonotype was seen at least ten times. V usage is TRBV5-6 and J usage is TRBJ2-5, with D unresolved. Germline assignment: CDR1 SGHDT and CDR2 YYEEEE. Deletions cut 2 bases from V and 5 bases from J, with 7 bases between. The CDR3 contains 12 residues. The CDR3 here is CASSFSSETQYF. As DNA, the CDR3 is TGTGCCAGCAGCTTCAGTTCGGAGACCCAGTACTTC.

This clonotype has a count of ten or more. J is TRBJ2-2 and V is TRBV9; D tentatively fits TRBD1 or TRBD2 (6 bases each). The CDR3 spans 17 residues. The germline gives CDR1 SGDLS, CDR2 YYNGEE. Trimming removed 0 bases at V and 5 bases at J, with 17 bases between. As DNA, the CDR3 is TGTGCCAGCAGCGTAGGCGCCGGGGGCATTTTTACCGGGGAGCTGTTTTTT. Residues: CASSVGAGGIFTGELFF.

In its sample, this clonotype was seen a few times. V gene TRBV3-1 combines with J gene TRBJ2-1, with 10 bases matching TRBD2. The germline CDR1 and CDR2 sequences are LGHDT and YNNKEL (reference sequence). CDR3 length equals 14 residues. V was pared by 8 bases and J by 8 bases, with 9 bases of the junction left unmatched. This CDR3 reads CASSRASGGYEQFF. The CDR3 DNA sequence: TGTGCCAGCTCACGGGCTAGCGGGGGTTATGAGCAGTTCTTC.

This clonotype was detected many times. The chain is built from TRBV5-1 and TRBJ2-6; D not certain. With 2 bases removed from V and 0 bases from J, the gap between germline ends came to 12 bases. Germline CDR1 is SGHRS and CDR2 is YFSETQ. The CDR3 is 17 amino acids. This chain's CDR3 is CASSFLLTPSGANVLTF. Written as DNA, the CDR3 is TGCGCCAGCAGCTTCCTTCTTACACCCTCTGGGGCCAACGTCCTGACTTTC.

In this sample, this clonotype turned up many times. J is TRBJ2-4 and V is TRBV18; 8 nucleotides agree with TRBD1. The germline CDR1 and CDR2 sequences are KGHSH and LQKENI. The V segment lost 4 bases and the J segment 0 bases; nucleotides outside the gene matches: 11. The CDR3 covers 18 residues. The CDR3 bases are TGTGCCAGCTCACAGGGGACAGGAGGGCCGGGAGCCAAAAACATTCAGTACTTC. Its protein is CASSQGTGGPGAKNIQYF.

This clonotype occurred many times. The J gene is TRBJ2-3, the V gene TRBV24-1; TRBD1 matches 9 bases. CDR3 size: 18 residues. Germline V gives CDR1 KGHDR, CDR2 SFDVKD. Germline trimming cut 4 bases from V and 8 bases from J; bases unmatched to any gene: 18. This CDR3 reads CATSEDRYYGTGFATQYF. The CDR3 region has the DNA TGTGCCACCAGTGAGGACCGGTATTACGGGACAGGGTTTGCTACGCAGTATTTT.

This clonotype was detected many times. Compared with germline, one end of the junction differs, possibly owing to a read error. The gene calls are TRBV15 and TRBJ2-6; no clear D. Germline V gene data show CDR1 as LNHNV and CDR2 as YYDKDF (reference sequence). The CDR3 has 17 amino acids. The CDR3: CATSRSHDLTGANVLTF. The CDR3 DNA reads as TGTGCTACCAGCAGATCCCACGACCTGACTGGGGCCAACGTCCTGACTTTC.

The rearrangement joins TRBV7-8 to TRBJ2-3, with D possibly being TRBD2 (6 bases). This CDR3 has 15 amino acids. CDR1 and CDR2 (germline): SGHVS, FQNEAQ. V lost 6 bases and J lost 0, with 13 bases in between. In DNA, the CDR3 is TGTGCCAGCAGAAAGACCGGGGGAAGCACAGATACGCAGTATTTT. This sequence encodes CASRKTGGSTDTQYF.

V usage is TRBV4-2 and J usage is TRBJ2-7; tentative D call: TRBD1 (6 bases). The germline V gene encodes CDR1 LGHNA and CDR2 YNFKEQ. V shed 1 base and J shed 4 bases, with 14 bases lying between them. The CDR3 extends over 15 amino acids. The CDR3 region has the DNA TGTGCCAGCAGCCAAGGTGGTACAGGGAGATACGAGCAGTACTTC. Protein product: CASSQGGTGRYEQYF.